The 10 T cell receptor beta chains below all came from one sample that was sequenced in a study of spatial heterogeneity in lung cancer. Time point reported: blood at routine non-recurrence follow-up after resection. TCRdb re-analysed the 5' RACE reads in MiXCR, keeping a single row per CDR3 protein. The repertoire consists of fewer than 150,000 distinct CDR3 sequences, with 10% to 14% occurring once and the leading ten covering 24%. This sample comprised PBMCs, obtained at follow-up. The receptors shown here come from a female donor with early-stage non-small cell lung cancer.

This clonotype showed up just a few times. The rearrangement links TRBV29-1 to TRBJ2-2; a weak D match, TRBD2 (6 bases). The CDR3 spans 14 residues. The germline gives CDR1 SQVTM, CDR2 ANQGSEA. The ends were cut back, 4 bases at V and 1 base at J, with 10 bases in the middle. CDR3 in amino acids: CSVGNGRNTGELFF. In DNA, the CDR3 is TGCAGCGTTGGGAACGGGAGGAACACCGGGGAGCTGTTTTTT.

The chain uses TRBV11-2 and TRBJ2-3; 8 nucleotides agree with TRBD2. The germline CDR1 and CDR2 sequences are SGHAT and FQNNGV. The CDR3 is 16 residues long. Unmatched junction bases numbered 5, after V lost 3 bases and J lost 0 bases. Written as DNA, the CDR3 is TGTGCCAGCAGCTTCCTTACTAGCGGAAGCACAGATACGCAGTATTTT. Amino acid sequence: CASSFLTSGSTDTQYF.

The CDR3 spells CASSLAPTPYEQYF. CDR3 bases: TGTGCCAGCAGCTTGGCTCCTACACCCTACGAGCAGTACTTC. This chain joins TRBV5-4 and TRBJ2-7; D gene ambiguous. CDR3 size: 14 residues. The germline V and J ends were trimmed by 0 bases and 2 bases, with 9 bases remaining between them. The germline V gene has CDR1 SGHNT and CDR2 YYREEE (reference sequence).

This clonotype showed up just a few times. The gene calls are TRBV7-8 and TRBJ1-1; weak D call: TRBD1 (5 bases). The V and J ends lost 0 bases and 5 bases respectively, with 7 bases between them. Germline CDR1 and CDR2: SGHVS and FQNEAQ. This CDR3 spans 13 amino acids. The CDR3 DNA is TGTGCCAGCAGCTTAGCAGGGGATACTGAAGCTTTCTTT. Protein sequence: CASSLAGDTEAFF.

The V gene is TRBV7-9, the J gene TRBJ2-1; D not certain. Trimming cost V 1 base and J 6 bases, with 13 bases left between them. The CDR3 runs to 15 residues. From germline, CDR1 is SEHNR and CDR2 FQNEAQ (reference sequence). The CDR3 sequence is CASSLEGQGSNEQFF. The CDR3 DNA reads as TGTGCCAGCAGCTTAGAAGGTCAAGGTAGCAATGAGCAGTTCTTC.

The V call is TRBV15, the J call TRBJ1-3; D call uncertain. The V gene lost 9 bases and the J gene lost 3 bases, with 12 bases spanning the gap. Per germline, CDR1 LNHNV and CDR2 YYDKDF (reference sequence). The CDR3 loop spans 13 amino acids. The CDR3 here is CATPRVFGNTIYF. The CDR3 bases are TGTGCCACGCCGCGGGTGTTTGGAAACACCATATATTTT.

A few counts support this clonotype. The rearrangement joins TRBV6-5 to TRBJ2-2; a weak D match, TRBD2 (5 bases). Germline V gene sequence: CDR1 MNHEY, CDR2 SVGAGI. V shed 2 bases and J shed 0 bases, with 13 bases lying between them. There are 17 residues in the CDR3. CDR3 DNA: TGTGCCAGCAGTTACAGCGGTAGCCCGTCGAACACCGGGGAGCTGTTTTTT. This sequence encodes CASSYSGSPSNTGELFF.

The chain recombines TRBV7-6 with TRBJ2-3, with no clear D. Germline-derived CDR1 and CDR2 are SGHVS and FNYEAQ. This CDR3 contains 15 residues. The ends were cut back, 5 bases at V and 0 bases at J, with 12 bases in the middle. This CDR3 is CASSVEPKSTDTQYF. The CDR3 coding sequence is TGTGCCAGCAGCGTCGAACCCAAGAGCACAGATACGCAGTATTTT.

This rearrangement joins TRBV2 to TRBJ2-3; 9 nucleotides line up with TRBD2. Germline trimming cut 6 bases from V and 8 bases from J; bases unmatched to any gene: 12. The V gene's germline CDR1 is SNHLY and CDR2 FYNNEI. There are 15 residues in the CDR3. This chain's CDR3 is CASREIAGVGITQYF. The DNA of the CDR3 is TGTGCCAGCAGAGAAATAGCGGGAGTGGGAATTACGCAGTATTTT.

This clonotype was recorded at least ten times. The V gene is TRBV27, the J gene TRBJ1-5; 7 bases are a match to TRBD1. Trimming at V came to 3 bases and at J to 4 bases, leaving 6 bases not matched to a gene. This CDR3 is 15 amino acids long. CDR1 and CDR2 (germline): MNHEY, SMNVEV (reference sequence). As DNA, the CDR3 is TGTGCCAGCAGTTTTGAGGGGGCGAGAAATCAGCCCCAGCATTTT. Translating it yields CASSFEGARNQPQHF.